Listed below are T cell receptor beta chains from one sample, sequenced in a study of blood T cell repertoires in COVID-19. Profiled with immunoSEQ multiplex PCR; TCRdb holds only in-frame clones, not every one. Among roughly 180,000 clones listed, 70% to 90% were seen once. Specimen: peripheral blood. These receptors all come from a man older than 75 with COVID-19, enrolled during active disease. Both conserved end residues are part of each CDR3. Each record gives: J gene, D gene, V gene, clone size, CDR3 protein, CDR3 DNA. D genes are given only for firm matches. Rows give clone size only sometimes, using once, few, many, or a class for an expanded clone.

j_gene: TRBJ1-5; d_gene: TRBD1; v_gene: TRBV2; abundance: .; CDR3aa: CASRLLPTGSGQPQHF; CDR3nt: TGTGCCAGCAGGCTGTTACCGACAGGGTCAGGTCAGCCCCAGCATTTT
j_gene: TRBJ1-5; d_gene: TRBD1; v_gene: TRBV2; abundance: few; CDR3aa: CASAQGGNQPQHF; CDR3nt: TGTGCCAGCGCACAGGGGGGCAATCAGCCCCAGCATTTT
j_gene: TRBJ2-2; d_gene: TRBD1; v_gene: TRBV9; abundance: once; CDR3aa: CASSPRTGWTGELFF; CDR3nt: TGTGCCAGCAGCCCCCGGACAGGGTGGACCGGGGAGCTGTTTTTT
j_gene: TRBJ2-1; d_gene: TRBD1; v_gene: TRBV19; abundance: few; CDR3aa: CASSTGQGSYNEQFF; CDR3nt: TGTGCCAGTAGTACGGGACAGGGAAGCTACAATGAGCAGTTCTTC
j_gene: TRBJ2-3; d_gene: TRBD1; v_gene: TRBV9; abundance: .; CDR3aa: CASGQGGPTDTQYF; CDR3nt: TGTGCCAGCGGACAGGGGGGGCCCACAGATACGCAGTATTTT
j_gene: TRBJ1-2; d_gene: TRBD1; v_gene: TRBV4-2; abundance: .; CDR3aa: CASSQASGQGEYGYTF; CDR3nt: TGTGCCAGCAGCCAAGCTTCGGGACAGGGGGAATATGGCTACACCTTC
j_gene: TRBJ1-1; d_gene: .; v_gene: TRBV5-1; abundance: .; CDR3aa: CASSWGAEAFF; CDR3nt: TGCGCCAGCAGCTGGGGAGCGGAAGCTTTCTTT
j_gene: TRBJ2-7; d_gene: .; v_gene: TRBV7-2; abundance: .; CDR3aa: CASSLDPSVYEQYF; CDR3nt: TGTGCCAGCAGCTTAGATCCTAGCGTCTACGAGCAGTACTTC
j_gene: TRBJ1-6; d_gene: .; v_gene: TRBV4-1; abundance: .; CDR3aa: CASSQAERSPLHF; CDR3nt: TGCGCCAGCAGCCAAGCGGAGCGTTCACCCCTCCACTTT
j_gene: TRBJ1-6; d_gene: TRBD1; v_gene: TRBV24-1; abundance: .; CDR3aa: CVPTGQVNSPLHF; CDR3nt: TGTGTACCCACGGGACAGGTCAATTCACCCCTCCACTTT
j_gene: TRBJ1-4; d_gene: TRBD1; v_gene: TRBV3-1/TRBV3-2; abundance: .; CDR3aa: CASSQGTGGWEKLFF; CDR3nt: TGTGCCAGCAGCCAAGGAACAGGGGGTTGGGAAAAACTGTTTTTT
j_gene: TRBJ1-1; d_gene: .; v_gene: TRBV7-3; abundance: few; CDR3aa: CASSLMGGGTEAFF; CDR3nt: TGTGCCAGCAGCTTAATGGGTGGAGGGACTGAAGCTTTCTTT
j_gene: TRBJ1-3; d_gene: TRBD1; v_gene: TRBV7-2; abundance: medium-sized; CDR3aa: CASSVPGQGAVGNTIYF; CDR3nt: TGTGCCAGCAGCGTACCGGGACAGGGGGCTGTTGGAAACACCATATATTTT
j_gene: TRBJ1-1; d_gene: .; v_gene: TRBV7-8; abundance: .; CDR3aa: CASSLQGMNTEAFF; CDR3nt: TGTGCCAGCAGCTTACAGGGAATGAACACTGAAGCTTTCTTT
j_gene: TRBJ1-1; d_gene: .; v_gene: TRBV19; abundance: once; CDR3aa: CASSLRGRTEAFF; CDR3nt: TGTGCCAGTAGTCTCAGGGGTCGCACTGAAGCTTTCTTT
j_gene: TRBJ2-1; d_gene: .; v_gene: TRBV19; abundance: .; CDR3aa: CASRGSFTNNEQFF; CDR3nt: TGTGCCAGTCGGGGGTCTTTTACTAACAATGAGCAGTTCTTC
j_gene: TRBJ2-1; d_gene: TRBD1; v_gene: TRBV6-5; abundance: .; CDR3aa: CASTSPGQLVNKQFF; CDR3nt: TGTGCCAGCACTTCCCCGGGACAGCTAGTTAATAAGCAGTTCTTC
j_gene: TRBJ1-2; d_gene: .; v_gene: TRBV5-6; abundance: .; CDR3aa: CASSSATNYGYTF; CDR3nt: TGTGCCAGCAGCTCCGCTACTAACTATGGCTACACCTTC
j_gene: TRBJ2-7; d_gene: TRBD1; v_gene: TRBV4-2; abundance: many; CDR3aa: CASSHSAGTGGQATYEQYF; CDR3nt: TGTGCCAGCAGCCACTCCGCCGGGACAGGGGGCCAAGCGACCTACGAGCAGTACTTC
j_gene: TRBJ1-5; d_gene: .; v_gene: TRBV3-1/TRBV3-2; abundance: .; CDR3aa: CASSQGARPQHF; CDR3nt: TGTGCCAGCAGCCAGGGGGCAAGGCCCCAGCATTTT
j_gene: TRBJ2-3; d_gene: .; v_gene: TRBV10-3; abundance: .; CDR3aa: CAISEQGDTQYF; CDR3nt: TGTGCCATCAGTGAGCAGGGAGATACGCAGTATTTT
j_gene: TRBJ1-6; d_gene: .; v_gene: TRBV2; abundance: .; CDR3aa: CASSESVRVVSPLHF; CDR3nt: TGTGCCAGCAGTGAAAGTGTCAGGGTCGTCTCGCCCCTCCACTTT
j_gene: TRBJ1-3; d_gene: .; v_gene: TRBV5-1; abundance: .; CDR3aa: CASSRSAGEGNTIYF; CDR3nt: TGCGCCAGCAGCCGTTCAGCAGGCGAGGGAAACACCATATATTTT
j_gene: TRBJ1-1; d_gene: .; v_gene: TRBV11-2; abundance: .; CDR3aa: CASSKDRNTEAFF; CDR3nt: TGTGCCAGCAGCAAGGACAGGAACACTGAAGCTTTCTTT
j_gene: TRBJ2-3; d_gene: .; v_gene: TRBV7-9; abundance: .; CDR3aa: CASSLQRNTQYF; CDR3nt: TGTGCCAGCAGCTTACAGCGGAATACGCAGTATTTT
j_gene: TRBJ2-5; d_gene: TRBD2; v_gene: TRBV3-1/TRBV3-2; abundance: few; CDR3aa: CASSPLGTSGRETQYF; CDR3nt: TGTGCCAGCAGCCCCTTAGGGACTAGTGGTAGAGAGACCCAGTACTTC
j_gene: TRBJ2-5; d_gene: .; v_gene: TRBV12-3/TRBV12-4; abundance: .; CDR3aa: CASSSQGGGTQYF; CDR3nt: TGTGCCAGCAGTTCCCAGGGAGGGGGGACCCAGTACTTC
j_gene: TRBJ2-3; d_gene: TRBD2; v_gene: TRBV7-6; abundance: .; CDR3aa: CASSLASGGGTDTQYF; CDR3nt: TGTGCCAGCAGCTTAGCCAGCGGGGGAGGCACAGATACGCAGTATTTT
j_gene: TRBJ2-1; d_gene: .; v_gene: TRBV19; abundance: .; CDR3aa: CASSMGGARNEQFF; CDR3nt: TGTGCCAGTAGTATGGGGGGGGCCAGGAATGAGCAGTTCTTC
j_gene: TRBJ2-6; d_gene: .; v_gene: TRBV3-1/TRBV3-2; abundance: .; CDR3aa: CASSRGGFSGANVLTF; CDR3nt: TGTGCCAGCTCTAGGGGGGGTTTCTCTGGGGCCAACGTCCTGACTTTC
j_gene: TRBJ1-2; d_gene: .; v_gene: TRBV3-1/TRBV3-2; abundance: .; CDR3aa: CASTYGGYYTF; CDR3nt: TGTGCCAGCACCTACGGGGGGTACTACACCTTC
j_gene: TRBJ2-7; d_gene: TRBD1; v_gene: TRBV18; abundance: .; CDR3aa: CASSPDRGSDEQYF; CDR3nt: TGTGCCAGCTCACCCGACAGGGGGTCGGACGAGCAGTACTTC
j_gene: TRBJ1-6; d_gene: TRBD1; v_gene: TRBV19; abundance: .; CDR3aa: CASSARDSSSSLHF; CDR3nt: TGTGCCAGTAGTGCGCGGGACAGTTCTAGCTCCCTCCACTTT
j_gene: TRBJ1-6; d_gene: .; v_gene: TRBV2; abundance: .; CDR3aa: CASNPDQGSPLHF; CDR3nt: TGTGCCAGCAACCCTGATCAGGGATCACCCCTCCACTTT
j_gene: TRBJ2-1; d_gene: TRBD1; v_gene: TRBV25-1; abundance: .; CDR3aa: CASRTGTGWNEQFF; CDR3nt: TGTGCCAGCAGGACCGGGACAGGGTGGAATGAGCAGTTCTTC
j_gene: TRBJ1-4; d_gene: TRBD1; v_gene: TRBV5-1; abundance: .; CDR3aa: CASSQTGSGEKLFF; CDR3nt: TGCGCCAGCAGCCAGACAGGGTCGGGAGAAAAACTGTTTTTT
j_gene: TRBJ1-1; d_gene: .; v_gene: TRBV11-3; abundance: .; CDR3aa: CASSLGYFLNTEAFF; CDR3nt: TGTGCCAGCAGCTTAGGATACTTTTTGAACACTGAAGCTTTCTTT
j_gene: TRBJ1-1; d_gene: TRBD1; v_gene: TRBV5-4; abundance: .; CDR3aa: CASSTNRGNEAFF; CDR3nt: TGTGCCAGCAGCACTAACAGGGGGAATGAAGCTTTCTTT
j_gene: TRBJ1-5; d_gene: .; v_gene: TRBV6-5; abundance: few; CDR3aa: CASSPYSNQPQHF; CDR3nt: TGTGCCAGCAGTCCTTATAGCAATCAGCCCCAGCATTTT
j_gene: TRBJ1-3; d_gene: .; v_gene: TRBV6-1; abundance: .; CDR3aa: CASSDAQAGNTIYF; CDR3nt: TGTGCCAGCAGTGACGCGCAGGCTGGAAACACCATATATTTT
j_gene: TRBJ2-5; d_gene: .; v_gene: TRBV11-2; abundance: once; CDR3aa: CASSLDVGAETQYF; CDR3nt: TGTGCCAGCAGCTTAGATGTAGGGGCCGAGACCCAGTACTTC
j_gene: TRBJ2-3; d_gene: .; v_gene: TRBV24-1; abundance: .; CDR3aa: CATSGGTDTQYF; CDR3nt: TGTGCCACCTCAGGGGGCACAGATACGCAGTATTTT
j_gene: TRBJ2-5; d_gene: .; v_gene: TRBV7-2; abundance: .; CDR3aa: CASSLDRQETQYF; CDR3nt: TGTGCCAGCAGCTTAGACAGACAAGAGACCCAGTACTTC
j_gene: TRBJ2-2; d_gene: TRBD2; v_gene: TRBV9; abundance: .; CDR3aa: CASSELAGGPAGELFF; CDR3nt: TGTGCCAGCAGCGAGTTAGCGGGGGGGCCTGCCGGGGAGCTGTTTTTT
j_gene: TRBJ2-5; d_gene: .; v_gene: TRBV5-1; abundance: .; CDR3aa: CASSLQGTTLRETQYF; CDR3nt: TGCGCCAGCAGCTTGCAGGGAACCACCCTCCGAGAGACCCAGTACTTC
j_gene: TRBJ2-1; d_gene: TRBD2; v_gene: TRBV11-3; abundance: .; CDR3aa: CASSLEAGGFDEQFF; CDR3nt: TGTGCCAGCAGCTTAGAAGCGGGGGGCTTCGATGAGCAGTTCTTC
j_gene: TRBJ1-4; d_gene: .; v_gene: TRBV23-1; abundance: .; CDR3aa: CASSQRGLYEKLFF; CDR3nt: TGCGCCAGCAGTCAGAGGGGGTTGTATGAAAAACTGTTTTTT
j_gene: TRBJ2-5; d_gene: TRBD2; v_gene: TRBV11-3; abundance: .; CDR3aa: CASSRGLAGEETQYF; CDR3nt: TGTGCCAGCAGCCGGGGACTAGCGGGGGAAGAGACCCAGTACTTC
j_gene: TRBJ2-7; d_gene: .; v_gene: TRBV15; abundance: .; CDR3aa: CATSRVGGALSYEQYF; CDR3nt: TGTGCCACCAGCAGAGTGGGGGGGGCCCTCTCCTACGAGCAGTACTTC
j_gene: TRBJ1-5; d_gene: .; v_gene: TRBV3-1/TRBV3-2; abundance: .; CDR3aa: CASSGGAGNQPQHF; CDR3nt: TGTGCCAGCAGCGGGGGCGCCGGCAATCAGCCCCAGCATTTT
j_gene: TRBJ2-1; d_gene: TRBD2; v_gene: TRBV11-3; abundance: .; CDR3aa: CASSPMGAGGLLYSNEQFF; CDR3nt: TGTGCCAGCAGCCCCATGGGAGCGGGGGGGCTGTTGTATTCCAATGAGCAGTTCTTC
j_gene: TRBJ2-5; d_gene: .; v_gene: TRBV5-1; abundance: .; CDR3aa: CASSREQRETQYF; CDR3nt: TGCGCCAGCAGCAGGGAGCAGCGAGAGACCCAGTACTTC
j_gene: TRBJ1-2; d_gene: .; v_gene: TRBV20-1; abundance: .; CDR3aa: CSVYREYGYTF; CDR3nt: TGCAGTGTGTACAGGGAGTATGGCTACACCTTC
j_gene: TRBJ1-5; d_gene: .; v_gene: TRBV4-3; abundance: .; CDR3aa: CASSRWAGQPQHF; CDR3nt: TGCGCCAGCAGCCGGTGGGCGGGGCAGCCCCAGCATTTT
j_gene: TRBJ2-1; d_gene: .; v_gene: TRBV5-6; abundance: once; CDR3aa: CASSLVQGGYNEQFF; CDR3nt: TGTGCCAGCAGCTTGGTACAGGGTGGCTACAATGAGCAGTTCTTC
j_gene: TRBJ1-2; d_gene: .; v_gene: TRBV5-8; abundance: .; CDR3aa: CASSLQGAEGYTF; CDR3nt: TGTGCCAGCAGCTTACAGGGTGCGGAAGGCTACACCTTC
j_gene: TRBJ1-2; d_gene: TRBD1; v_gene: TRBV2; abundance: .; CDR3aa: CASRLPGQGNYGYTF; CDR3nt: TGTGCCAGCAGACTACCGGGACAGGGAAACTATGGCTACACCTTC
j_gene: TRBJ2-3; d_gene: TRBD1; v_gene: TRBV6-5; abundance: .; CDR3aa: CASRTTGGRTDTQYF; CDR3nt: TGTGCCAGCAGAACGACAGGGGGCAGGACAGATACGCAGTATTTT